The 3 T cell receptor beta chains reported below all come from one sample, sequenced in a study of post-analysis software for immune sequencing data. Overall study findings and caveats: A few TRBV segments appeared more often in patients than in controls, and TRBV5-6, TRBV5-1 and TRBV20-1 were among these.

Their antigen targets remain unknown. Tagging with unique molecular identifiers was a feature of the TCR beta cDNA libraries. Each CDR3 protein is one row after TCRdb ran MiXCR on the PCR reads. Found here are 450,000 to 700,000 distinct CDR3 sequences, around 44% of them singletons; the top ten hold around 1.7%. The material sequenced was blood. Every receptor here comes from a girl aged 10 to 17 with multiple sclerosis.

This clonotype turned up a few times. One junction end does not reproduce the germline sequence, and a read error may be involved. V and J are TRBV7-7 and TRBJ2-5; maybe TRBD1 (5 bases). CDR3 length equals 13 residues. CDR1 and CDR2 (germline): SSHAT, FNYEAQ (reference sequence). The CDR3 here is CASSSGLRETQYF. The CDR3 DNA sequence: TGTGCTAGCAGTTCAGGGCTTCGGGAGACCCAGTACTTC. Complete variable domain (other parts from reference TRBV7-7 and TRBJ2-5): GAGVSQSPRYKVTKRGQDVTLRCDPISSHATLYWYQQALGQGPEFLTYFNYEAQPDKSGLPSDRFSAERPEGSISTLTIQRTEQRDSAMYRCASSSGLRETQYFGPGTRLLVL.

The chain links TRBV5-1 to TRBJ2-1; D gene uncertain. The germline V and J ends were trimmed by 1 base and 1 base, with 9 bases remaining between them. Germline-derived CDR1 and CDR2 are SGHRS and YFSETQ. The CDR3 runs to 15 residues. The CDR3: CASSLYGPSYNEQFF. Written as DNA, the CDR3 is TGCGCCAGCAGCTTGTATGGGCCTTCCTACAATGAGCAGTTCTTC.

This clonotype was picked up a small number of times. The chain couples TRBV7-9 to TRBJ2-1; TRBD2 aligns across 8 bases. Germline CDR1 is SEHNR and CDR2 is FQNEAQ (reference sequence). The trim removed 0 bases at V and 3 bases at J, leaving 7 bases unmatched. This CDR3 spans 17 amino acids. The chain's CDR3 is CASSLAGGAGDYNEQFF. CDR3 sequence (DNA): TGTGCCAGCAGCTTAGCAGGTGGAGCGGGGGACTACAATGAGCAGTTCTTC.